The present TCR beta chain was sequenced within a study of CD8 T cells in ankylosing spondylitis. The study's findings and limits: Reportedly, significant enrichment of disease-linked clones occurred in matched ankylosing spondylitis synovial fluid.

The CDR3 runs to 14 residues. Germline-derived CDR1 and CDR2 are SGDLS and YYNGEE. The V gene lost 4 bases and the J gene lost 6 bases, with 15 bases spanning the gap. To note about this clonotype: Antigen unknown.

Quantitative barcoded 5'-RACE was used to prepare TCR beta libraries. One entry per CDR3 protein results from TCRdb running MiXCR on the 5' RACE reads. This sample has about 340,000 distinct CDR3 sequences, with around 15% found just once. The receptor's source is a male donor with ankylosing spondylitis or in good health (not recorded which). This chain connects TRBV9 to TRBJ2-3; D uncertain. The material sequenced was blood, either unsorted or a sorted T cell fraction (not recorded which). The CDR3 reads CASSPYGSRDTQYF. The CDR3 DNA follows: TGTGCCAGCAGCCCATACGGGTCCCGGGATACGCAGTATTTT.